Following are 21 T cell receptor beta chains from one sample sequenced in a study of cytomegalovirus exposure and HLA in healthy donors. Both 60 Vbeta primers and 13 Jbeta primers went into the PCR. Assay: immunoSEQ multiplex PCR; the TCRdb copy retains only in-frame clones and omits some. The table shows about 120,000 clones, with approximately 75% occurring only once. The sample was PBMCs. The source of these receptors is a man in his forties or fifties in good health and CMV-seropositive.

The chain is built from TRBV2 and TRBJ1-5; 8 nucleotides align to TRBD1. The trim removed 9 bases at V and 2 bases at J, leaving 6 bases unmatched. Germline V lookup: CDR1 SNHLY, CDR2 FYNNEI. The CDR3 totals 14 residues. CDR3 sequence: CASTQGAGNQPQHF. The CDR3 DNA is TGTGCCAGTACCCAGGGGGCGGGCAATCAGCCCCAGCATTTT.

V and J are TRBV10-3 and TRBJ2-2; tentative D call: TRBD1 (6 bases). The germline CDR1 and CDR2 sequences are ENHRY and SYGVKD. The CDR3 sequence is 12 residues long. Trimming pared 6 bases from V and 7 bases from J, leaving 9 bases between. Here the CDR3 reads CAISHRVGELFF. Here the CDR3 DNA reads TGTGCCATCAGCCACAGGGTCGGGGAGCTGTTTTTT.

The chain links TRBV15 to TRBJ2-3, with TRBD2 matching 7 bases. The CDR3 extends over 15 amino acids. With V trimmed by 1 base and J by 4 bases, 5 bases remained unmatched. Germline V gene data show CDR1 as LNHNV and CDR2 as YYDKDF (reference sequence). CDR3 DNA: TGTGCCACCAGCAGAGGTCCGGCGGGGGCAGATACGCAGTATTTT. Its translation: CATSRGPAGADTQYF. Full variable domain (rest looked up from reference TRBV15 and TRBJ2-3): DAMVIQNPRYQVTQFGKPVTLSCSQTLNHNVMYWYQQKSSQAPKLLFHYYDKDFNNEADTPDNFQSRRPNTSFCFLDIRSPGLGDTAMYLCATSRGPAGADTQYFGPGTRLTVL.

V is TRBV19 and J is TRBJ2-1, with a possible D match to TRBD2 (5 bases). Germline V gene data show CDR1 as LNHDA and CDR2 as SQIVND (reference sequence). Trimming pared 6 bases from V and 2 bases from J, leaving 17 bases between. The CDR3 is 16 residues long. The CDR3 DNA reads TGTGCCAGTAGCCGGGGATTTGGAGCGGCCTACAATGAGCAGTTCTTC. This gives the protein CASSRGFGAAYNEQFF.

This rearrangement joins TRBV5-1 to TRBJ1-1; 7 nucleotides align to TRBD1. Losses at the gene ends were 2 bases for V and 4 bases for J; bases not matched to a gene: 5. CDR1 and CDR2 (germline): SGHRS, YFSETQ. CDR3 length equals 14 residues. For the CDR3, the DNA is TGCGCCAGCAGCTTAAACCCAGGGGGCACTGAAGCTTTCTTT. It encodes CASSLNPGGTEAFF.

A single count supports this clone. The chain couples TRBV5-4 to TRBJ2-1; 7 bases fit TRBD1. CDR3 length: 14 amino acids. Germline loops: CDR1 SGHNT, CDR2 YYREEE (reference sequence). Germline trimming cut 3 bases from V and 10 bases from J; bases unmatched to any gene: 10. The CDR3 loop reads CASSSLDRVREQFF. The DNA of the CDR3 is TGTGCCAGCAGCTCCCTTGACAGGGTAAGGGAGCAGTTCTTC.

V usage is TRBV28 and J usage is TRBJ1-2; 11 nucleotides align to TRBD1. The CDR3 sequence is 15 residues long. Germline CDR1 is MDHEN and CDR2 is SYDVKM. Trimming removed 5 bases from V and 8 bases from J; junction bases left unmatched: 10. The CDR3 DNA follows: TGTGCCAGCAGTATTGGGACAGGGGGGACCAGGGGCTACACCTTC. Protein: CASSIGTGGTRGYTF.

The CDR3 protein is CASSQDRAINEKLFF. As DNA, the CDR3 is TGTGCCAGCAGCCAAGACAGGGCGATTAATGAAAAACTGTTTTTT. V is TRBV7-8 and J is TRBJ1-4; TRBD1 aligns across 7 bases. CDR3 length: 15 residues. Germline V gene sequence: CDR1 SGHVS, CDR2 FQNEAQ. V was clipped by 5 bases and J by 4 bases; unmatched bases: 7. The full variable domain, with the rest looked up from reference TRBV7-8 and TRBJ1-4, is GAGVSQSPRYKVAKRGQDVALRCDPISGHVSLFWYQQALGQGPEFLTYFQNEAQLDKSGLPSDRFFAERPEGSVSTLKIQRTQQEDSAVYLCASSQDRAINEKLFFGSGTQLSVL.

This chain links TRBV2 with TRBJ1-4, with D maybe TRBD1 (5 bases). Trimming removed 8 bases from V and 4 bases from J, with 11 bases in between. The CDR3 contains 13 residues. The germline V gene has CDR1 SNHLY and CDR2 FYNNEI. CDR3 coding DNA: TGTGCCAGCGCCCAGGGTCTTAATGAAAAACTGTTTTTT. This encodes CASAQGLNEKLFF.

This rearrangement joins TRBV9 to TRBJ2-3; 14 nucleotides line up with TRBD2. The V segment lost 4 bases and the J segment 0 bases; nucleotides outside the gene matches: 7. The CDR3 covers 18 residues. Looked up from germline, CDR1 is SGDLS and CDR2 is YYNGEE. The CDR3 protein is CASSPGLAGAISTDTQYF. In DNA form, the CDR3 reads TGTGCCAGCAGCCCGGGACTAGCGGGGGCGATTAGCACAGATACGCAGTATTTT.

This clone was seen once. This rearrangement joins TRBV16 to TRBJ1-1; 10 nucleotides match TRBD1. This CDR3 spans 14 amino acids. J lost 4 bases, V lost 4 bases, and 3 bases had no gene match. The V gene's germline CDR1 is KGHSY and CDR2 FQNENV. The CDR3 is CASSLGTGATEAFF. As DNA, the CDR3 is TGTGCCAGCAGCCTTGGGACAGGGGCCACTGAAGCTTTCTTT.

CDR3 amino acids: CAWRRVSAGTAEQYF. DNA of the CDR3: TGTGCCTGGAGGAGGGTGTCGGCGGGGACAGCCGAGCAGTACTTC. The J gene is TRBJ2-5, the V gene TRBV30; a weak D match, TRBD1 (7 bases). The DNA end is a closer match to TRBJ2-7, so the J assignment may be wrong. The germline gives CDR1 GTSNPN, CDR2 SVGIG (reference sequence). The CDR3 runs to 15 residues.

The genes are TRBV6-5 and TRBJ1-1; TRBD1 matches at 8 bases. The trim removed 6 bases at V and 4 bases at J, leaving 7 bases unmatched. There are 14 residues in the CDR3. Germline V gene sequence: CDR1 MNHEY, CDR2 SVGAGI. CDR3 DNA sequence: TGTGCCAGCAGACTCAGGGGGCGTAGCACTGAAGCTTTCTTT. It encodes CASRLRGRSTEAFF.

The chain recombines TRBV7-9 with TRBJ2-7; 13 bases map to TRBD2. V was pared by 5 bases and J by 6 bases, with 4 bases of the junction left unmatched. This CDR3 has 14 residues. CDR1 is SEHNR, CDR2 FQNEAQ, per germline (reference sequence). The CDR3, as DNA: TGTGCCAGCAGCGGGGGACTAGCGGGACCCGAGCAGTACTTC. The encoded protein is CASSGGLAGPEQYF. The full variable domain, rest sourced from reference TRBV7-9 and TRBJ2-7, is DTGVSQNPRHKITKRGQNVTFRCDPISEHNRLYWYRQTLGQGPEFLTYFQNEAQLEKSRLLSDRFSAERPKGSFSTLEIQRTEQGDSAMYLCASSGGLAGPEQYFGPGTRLTVT.

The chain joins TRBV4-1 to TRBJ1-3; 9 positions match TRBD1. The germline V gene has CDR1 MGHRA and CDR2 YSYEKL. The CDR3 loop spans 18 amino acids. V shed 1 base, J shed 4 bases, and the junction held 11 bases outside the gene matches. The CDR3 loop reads CASSQVTAGTGPGNTIYF. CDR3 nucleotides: TGCGCCAGCAGCCAAGTTACGGCGGGGACAGGGCCCGGAAACACCATATATTTT.

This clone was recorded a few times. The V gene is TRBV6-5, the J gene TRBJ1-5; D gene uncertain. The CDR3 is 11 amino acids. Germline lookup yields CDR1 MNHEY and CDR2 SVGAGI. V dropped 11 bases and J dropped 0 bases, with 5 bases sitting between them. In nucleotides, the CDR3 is TGTGCCGAGCGTAGCAATCAGCCCCAGCATTTT. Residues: CAERSNQPQHF.

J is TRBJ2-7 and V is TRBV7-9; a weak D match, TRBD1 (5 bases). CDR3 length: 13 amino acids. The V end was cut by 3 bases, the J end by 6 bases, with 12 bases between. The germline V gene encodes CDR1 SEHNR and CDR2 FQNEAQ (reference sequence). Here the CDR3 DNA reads TGTGCCAGCAGCTTCGGCAGGGAATCCGAGCAGTACTTC. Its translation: CASSFGRESEQYF.

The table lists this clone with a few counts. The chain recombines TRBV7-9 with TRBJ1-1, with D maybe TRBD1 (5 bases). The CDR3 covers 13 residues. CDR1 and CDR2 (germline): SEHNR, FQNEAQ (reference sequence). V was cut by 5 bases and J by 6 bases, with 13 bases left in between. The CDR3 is CASSLGAAAEAFF. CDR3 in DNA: TGTGCCAGCAGCCTTGGGGCCGCGGCTGAAGCTTTCTTT.

CDR3 amino acids: CASCGTGGNQPQHF. The CDR3 nucleotides read TGTGCCAGCTGTGGGACAGGGGGCAATCAGCCCCAGCATTTT. V usage is TRBV25-1 and J usage is TRBJ1-5; TRBD1 matches 10 bases. Per the germline V gene, CDR1 is MGHDK and CDR2 is SYGVNS. Trimming took 8 bases from V and 2 from J; bases not matched to a gene: 3. The CDR3 extends over 14 amino acids.

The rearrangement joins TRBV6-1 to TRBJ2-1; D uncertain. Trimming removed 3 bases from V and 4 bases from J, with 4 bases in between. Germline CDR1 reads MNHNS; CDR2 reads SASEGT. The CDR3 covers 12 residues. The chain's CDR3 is CASSDQYNEQFF. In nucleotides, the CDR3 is TGTGCCAGCAGTGACCAATACAATGAGCAGTTCTTC.

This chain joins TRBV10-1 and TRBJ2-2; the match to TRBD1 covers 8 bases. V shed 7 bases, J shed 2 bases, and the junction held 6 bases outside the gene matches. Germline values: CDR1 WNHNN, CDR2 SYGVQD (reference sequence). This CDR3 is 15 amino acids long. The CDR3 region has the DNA TGCGCCAGCATCTTGGACAGGGTTAACACCGGGGAGCTGTTTTTT. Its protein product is CASILDRVNTGELFF.